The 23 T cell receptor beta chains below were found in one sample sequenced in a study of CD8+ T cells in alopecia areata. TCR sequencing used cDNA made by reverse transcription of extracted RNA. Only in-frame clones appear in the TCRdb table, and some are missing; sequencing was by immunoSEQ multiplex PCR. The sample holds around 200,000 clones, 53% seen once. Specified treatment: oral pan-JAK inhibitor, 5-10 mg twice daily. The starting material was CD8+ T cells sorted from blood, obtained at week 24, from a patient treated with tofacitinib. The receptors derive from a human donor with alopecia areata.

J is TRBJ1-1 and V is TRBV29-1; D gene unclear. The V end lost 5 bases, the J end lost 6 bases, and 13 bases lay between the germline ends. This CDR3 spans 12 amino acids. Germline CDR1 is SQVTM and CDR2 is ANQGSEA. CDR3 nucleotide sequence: TGCAGCGTTCCTACCACAGATTCTGAAGCTTTCTTT. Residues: CSVPTTDSEAFF.

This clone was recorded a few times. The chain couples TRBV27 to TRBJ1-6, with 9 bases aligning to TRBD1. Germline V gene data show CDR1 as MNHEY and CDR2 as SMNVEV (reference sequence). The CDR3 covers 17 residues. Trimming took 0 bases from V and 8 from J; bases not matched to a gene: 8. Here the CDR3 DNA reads TGTGCCAGCAGTTTATCCTCCCCGGACAGGGGCCATTCACCCCTCCACTTT. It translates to CASSLSSPDRGHSPLHF.

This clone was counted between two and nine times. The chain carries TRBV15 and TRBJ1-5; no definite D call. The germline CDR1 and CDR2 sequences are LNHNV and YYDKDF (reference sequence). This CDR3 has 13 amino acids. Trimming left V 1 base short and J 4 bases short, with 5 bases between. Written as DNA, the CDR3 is TGTGCCACCAGCAGAGGAGAGAATCAGCCCCAGCATTTT. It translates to CATSRGENQPQHF.

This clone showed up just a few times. The CDR3 region is CASSDSESVLAAQETQYF. DNA for the CDR3: TGTGCCAGCAGTGACTCGGAATCGGTACTAGCGGCCCAAGAGACCCAGTACTTC. V gene TRBV25-1 combines with J gene TRBJ2-5; 8 positions match TRBD2. The CDR3 covers 18 residues. After removal of 3 bases from V and 1 base from J, the junction contained 13 bases not matched to a gene. Germline V lookup: CDR1 MGHDK, CDR2 SYGVNS.

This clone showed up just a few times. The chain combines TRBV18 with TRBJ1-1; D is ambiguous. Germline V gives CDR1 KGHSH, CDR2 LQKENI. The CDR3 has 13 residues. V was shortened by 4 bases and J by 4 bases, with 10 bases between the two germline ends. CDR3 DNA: TGTGCCAGCTCACTTGGCTGGGTCACTGAAGCTTTCTTT. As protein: CASSLGWVTEAFF. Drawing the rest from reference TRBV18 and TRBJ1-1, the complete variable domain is NAGVMQNPRHLVRRRGQEARLRCSPMKGHSHVYWYRQLPEEGLKFMVYLQKENIIDESGMPKERFSAEFPKEGPSILRIQQVVRGDSAAYFCASSLGWVTEAFFGQGTRLTVV.

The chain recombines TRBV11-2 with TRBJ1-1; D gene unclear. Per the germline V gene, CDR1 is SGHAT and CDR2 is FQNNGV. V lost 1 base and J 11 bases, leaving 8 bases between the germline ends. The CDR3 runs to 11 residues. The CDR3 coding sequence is TGTGCCAGCAGCTTAGGACCTCAGGCTTTCTTT. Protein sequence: CASSLGPQAFF.

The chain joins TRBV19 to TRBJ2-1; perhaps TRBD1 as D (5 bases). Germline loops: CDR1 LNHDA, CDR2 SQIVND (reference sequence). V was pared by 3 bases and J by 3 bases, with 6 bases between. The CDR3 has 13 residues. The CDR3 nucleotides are TGTGCCAGTAGTATGCAGGGCTACAATGAGCAGTTCTTC. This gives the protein CASSMQGYNEQFF.

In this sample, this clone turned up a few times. The CDR3 protein is CASSPRGLAGSTGELFF. CDR3 nucleotides: TGCGCCAGCAGCCCTAGAGGACTAGCGGGGAGCACCGGGGAGCTGTTTTTT. This rearrangement joins TRBV4-1 to TRBJ2-2, with 12 bases aligning to TRBD2. V was pared by 4 bases and J by 4 bases, with 7 bases of the junction left unmatched. The CDR3 consists of 17 residues. From germline, CDR1 is MGHRA and CDR2 YSYEKL.

In DNA, the CDR3 is TGCGCCAGCAGCGGAGGGACAGATTACCCCCAAGAGACCCAGTACTTC. This sequence encodes CASSGGTDYPQETQYF. The chain links TRBV10-1 to TRBJ2-5; perhaps TRBD1 as D (7 bases). V was pared by 6 bases and J by 1 base, with 18 bases between. Germline assignment: CDR1 WNHNN and CDR2 SYGVQD (reference sequence). The CDR3 length is 16 residues.

CDR3 nucleotide sequence: TGCGCCAGCAGCCAAGATCTGACCGCGGGTAACTATGGCTACACCTTC. It encodes CASSQDLTAGNYGYTF. The genes are TRBV4-3 and TRBJ1-2; no firm D call. This CDR3 region has 16 residues. V was clipped by 0 bases and J by 1 base, with 12 bases between them. Germline V gene sequence: CDR1 LGHNA, CDR2 YSLEER.

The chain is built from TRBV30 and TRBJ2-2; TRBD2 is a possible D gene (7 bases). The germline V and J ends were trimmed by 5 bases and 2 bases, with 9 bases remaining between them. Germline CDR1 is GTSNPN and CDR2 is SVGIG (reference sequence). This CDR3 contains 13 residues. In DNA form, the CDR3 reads TGTGCCTGGCGGGGGGCAAACACCGGGGAGCTGTTTTTT. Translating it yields CAWRGANTGELFF.

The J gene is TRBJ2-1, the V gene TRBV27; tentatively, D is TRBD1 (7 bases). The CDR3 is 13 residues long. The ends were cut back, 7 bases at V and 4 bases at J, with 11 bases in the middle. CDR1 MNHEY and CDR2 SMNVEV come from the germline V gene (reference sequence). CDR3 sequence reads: CASTPGGYNEQFF. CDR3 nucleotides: TGTGCCAGCACTCCAGGGGGGTACAATGAGCAGTTCTTC.

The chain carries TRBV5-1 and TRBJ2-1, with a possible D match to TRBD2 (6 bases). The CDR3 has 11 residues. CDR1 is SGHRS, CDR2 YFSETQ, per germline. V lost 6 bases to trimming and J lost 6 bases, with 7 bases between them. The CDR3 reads CASTGGNEQFF. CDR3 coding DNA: TGCGCCAGCACCGGGGGCAATGAGCAGTTCTTC.

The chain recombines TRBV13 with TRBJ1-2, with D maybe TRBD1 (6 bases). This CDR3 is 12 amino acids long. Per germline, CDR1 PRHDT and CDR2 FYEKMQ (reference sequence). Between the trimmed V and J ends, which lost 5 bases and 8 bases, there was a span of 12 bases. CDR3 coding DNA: TGTGCCAGCAGCGAGGGACAAGGAGGCTACACCTTC. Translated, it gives CASSEGQGGYTF.

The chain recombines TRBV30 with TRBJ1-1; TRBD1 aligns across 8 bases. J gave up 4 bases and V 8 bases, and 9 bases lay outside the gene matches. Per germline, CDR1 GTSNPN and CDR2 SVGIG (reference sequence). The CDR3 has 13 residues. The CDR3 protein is CAGIQGVATEAFF. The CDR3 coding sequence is TGTGCCGGAATACAGGGGGTGGCCACTGAAGCTTTCTTT.

The CDR3 sequence is CASSSPGADEQFF. The CDR3 coding sequence is TGTGCCAGCAGCTCCCCGGGGGCGGATGAGCAGTTCTTC. The rearrangement links TRBV11-3 to TRBJ2-1, with D possibly called TRBD1 or TRBD2 (6 bases each). The CDR3 runs to 13 residues. V lost 4 bases and J lost 8, with 12 bases in between. The germline CDR1 and CDR2 sequences are SGHNT and YENEEA.

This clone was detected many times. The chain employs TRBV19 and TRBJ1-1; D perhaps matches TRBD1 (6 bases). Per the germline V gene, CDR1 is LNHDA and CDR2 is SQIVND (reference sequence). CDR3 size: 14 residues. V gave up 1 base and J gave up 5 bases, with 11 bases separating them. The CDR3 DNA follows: TGTGCCAGTAGTATAGGGGGGGCTAGGACTGAAGCTTTCTTT. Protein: CASSIGGARTEAFF.

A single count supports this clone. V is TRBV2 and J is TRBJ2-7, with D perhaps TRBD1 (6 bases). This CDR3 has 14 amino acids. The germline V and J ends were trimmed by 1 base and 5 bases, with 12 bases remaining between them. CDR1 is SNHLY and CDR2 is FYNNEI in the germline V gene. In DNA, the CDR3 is TGTGCCAGCAGTGAAGGTGTCCAGGGGCACGAGCAGTACTTC. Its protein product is CASSEGVQGHEQYF.

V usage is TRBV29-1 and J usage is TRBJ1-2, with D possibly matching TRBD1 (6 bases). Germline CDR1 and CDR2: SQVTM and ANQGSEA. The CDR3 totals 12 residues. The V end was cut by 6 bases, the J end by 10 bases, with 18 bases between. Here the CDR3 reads CSVPTQGNDYTF. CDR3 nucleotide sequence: TGCAGCGTACCCACCCAGGGGAATGACTACACCTTC.

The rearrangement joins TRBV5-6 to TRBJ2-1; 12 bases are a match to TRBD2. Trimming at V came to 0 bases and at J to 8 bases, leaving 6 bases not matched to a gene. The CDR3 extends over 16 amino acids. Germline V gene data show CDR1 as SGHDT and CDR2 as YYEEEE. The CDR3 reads CASSLELAGGVDEQFF. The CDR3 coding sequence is TGTGCCAGCAGCTTGGAACTAGCGGGGGGAGTGGATGAGCAGTTCTTC.

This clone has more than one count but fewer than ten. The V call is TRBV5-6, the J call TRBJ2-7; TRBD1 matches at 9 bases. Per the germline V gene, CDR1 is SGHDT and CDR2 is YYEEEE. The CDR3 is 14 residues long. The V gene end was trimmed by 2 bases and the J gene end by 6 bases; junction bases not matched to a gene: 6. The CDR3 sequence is CASSFGTGFAEQYF. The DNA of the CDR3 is TGTGCCAGCAGCTTCGGGACAGGGTTCGCCGAGCAGTACTTC.

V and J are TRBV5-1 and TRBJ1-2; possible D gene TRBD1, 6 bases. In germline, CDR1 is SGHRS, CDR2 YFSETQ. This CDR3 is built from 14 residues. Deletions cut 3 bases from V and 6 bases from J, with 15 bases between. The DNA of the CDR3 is TGCGCCAGCAGCTCCCCGACAGGTGCGGATGGCTACACCTTC. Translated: CASSSPTGADGYTF.

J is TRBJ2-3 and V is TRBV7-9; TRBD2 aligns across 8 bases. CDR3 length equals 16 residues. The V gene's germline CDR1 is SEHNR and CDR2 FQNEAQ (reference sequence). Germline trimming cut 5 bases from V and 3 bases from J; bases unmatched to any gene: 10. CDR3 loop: CASSQVGAGATDTQYF. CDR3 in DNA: TGTGCCAGCAGCCAGGTGGGAGCGGGGGCGACAGATACGCAGTATTTT.